This TCR beta chain derives from a study of T cell clones after liver transplantation (dated by TCRdb to the late 2010s). In the study overall: The samples were obtained from ITN030ST, a randomized trial that attempted immunosuppression withdrawal within 2 years after liver transplantation. Donor-reactive T cell clones were identified using TCRbeta sequencing after a pre-transplant mixed lymphocyte reaction and were then followed in post-transplant blood. Third party-reactive TCRbeta sequences were also identified from pre-transplant MLRs to serve as an antigen-independent comparator for donor-reactive sequences. Of the eight recipients, a few were HCV-positive, while the remaining recipients had been transplanted for non-autoimmune, non-viral indications. The subjects received no induction therapy and were kept on standard immunosuppression until randomization at 12-24 months post-transplant. Tolerance was defined as complete withdrawal of immunosuppression for at least one year without a rise in liver enzymes beyond twice the upper limit of normal. Blood samples were taken pre-transplant, pre-randomization before withdrawal, and post-randomization after full withdrawal or failed withdrawal. The study cohort included 8 liver transplant recipients, of whom 3 were classified as tolerant and 5 as non-tolerant.

Inclusive of the bounding cysteine and phenylalanine, the CDR3 is 13 residues long. Only the CDR3 region is kept as DNA, spanning 39 bases read in frame from base 1. Reading the germline V gene gives CDR1 SGHAT and CDR2 FQNNGV. V is clipped by 4 bases and J by 3 bases, and the sequence between their germline boundaries is 7 bases long. Details on this clone: Its antigen is still unknown. Base qualities are not recorded, but no much larger clone differs from it by a single base.

Thawed unstimulated PBMCs were stained for CD3, CD4 and CD8 and FACS-sorted into CD3+CD4+ and CD3+CD8+ populations. Each of the 8 studied subjects was randomized to immunosuppression withdrawal. Genomic DNA was isolated with the Qiagen DNeasy Blood and Tissue Kit. Using immunoSEQ, frozen genomic DNA was subjected to high-throughput TCRbeta CDR3 sequencing, a process that included PCR amplification, mapping, bias correction and internal controls. The authors processed their data as follows. Productive rearrangements were kept, and unique TCRbeta sequences were defined by CDR3 nucleotide sequence plus V and J gene. A sequence counted as donor-reactive only if the sequence showed at least 5-fold expansion in CFSE-low cells compared with unstimulated pre-transplant cells and had a frequency of at least 0.01%. Minimum frequency thresholds were set for each subject on the basis of the unstimulated sample with the lowest template count, so that a detection power of at least 90% was ensured. Jensen-Shannon divergence between the top 1000 TCRbeta sequences post-transplant and pre-transplant was used to measure repertoire turnover. Changes in detection of donor-reactive sequences were tested with two-sided Fisher's exact tests. Here the immuneACCESS table is served through TCRdb, limited to in-frame sequences with V and J called. Missing clones are a known gap in these copies; in checked studies unresolved V genes cover under half, and the rest lacks a known reason. The DNA gave D and trimming, while V, J and clone size come from that table. The sample data list 15,000 to 20,000 clones, and around 82% of these were observed just once. The ten largest clones capture approximately 32% of the sample.

Paper-wide results and their limitations: Without allograft tissue specimens, donor-reactive T cells may have migrated into the graft rather than being deleted. Circulating donor-reactive CD4 TCRbeta sequences fell significantly post-transplant in most of the 8 subjects, irrespective of tolerance or HCV status. When repertoire turnover was accounted for, significantly reduced detection of donor-reactive sequences was found in 7 of 8 subjects for CD4 and in 8 of 8 subjects for CD8. In two subjects, low numbers of available donor cells limited the measurable donor-reactive repertoire. Donor-reactive sequences decreased more than third party-reactive sequences, which suggests partial antigen-specific deletion that was not related to withdrawal success. The conclusions were preliminary, being limited by small, heterogeneous patient numbers and by non-standardized post-transplant time points.

The receptor chain draws on TRBV11-2 and TRBJ1-3; the D segment cannot be called with confidence. The sequence was obtained from a human patient who received a liver transplant. After a transplant, some T cells may be of graft donor origin. Sample: CD8+ T cells from blood, taken around 50 months after liver transplant. CDR3 region: CASSWAVGNTIYF. The DNA sequence reads TGTGCCAGCAGCTGGGCAGTTGGAAACACCATATATTTT.